Below, 19 T cell receptor beta chains from the same sample are listed, as sequenced in a study of CD8 T cells in ankylosing spondylitis. Study-wide findings and caveats: Fewer than 10 highly homologous variants formed a TCR beta motif that appeared characteristic of ankylosing spondylitis blood.

TCRdb re-called the 5' RACE reads through MiXCR, storing one row per CDR3 protein. The sample carries around 480,000 distinct CDR3 sequences, over 15% recorded once. Their recognized antigens are unknown. Sequencing was carried out using blood, either unsorted or a sorted T cell fraction (not recorded which). These receptor sequences come from a male donor with ankylosing spondylitis.

The genes are TRBV10-3 and TRBJ2-1; D might be TRBD1 (5 bases). Trimming removed 10 bases from V and 1 base from J, with 14 bases in between. The CDR3 totals 14 residues. Germline-derived CDR1 and CDR2 are ENHRY and SYGVKD. CDR3 residues: CASQAGLSYNEQFF. The CDR3 DNA follows: TGTGCCAGCCAGGCAGGGCTATCCTACAATGAGCAGTTCTTC.

The sample holds many counts of this clonotype. The chain uses TRBV12-3 or TRBV12-4 and TRBJ1-2, with D unclear. This CDR3 region has 16 residues. Trimming took off 3 bases at V and 4 bases at J, with 18 bases between the two ends. CDR3 region: CASSLKGPTGGYGYTF. CDR3 in DNA: TGTGCCAGCAGTTTGAAGGGCCCTACCGGCGGCTATGGCTACACCTTC.

The V and J genes are TRBV14 and TRBJ1-2; a weak D match, TRBD1 (5 bases). V lost 0 bases to trimming and J lost 7 bases, with 9 bases between them. Germline V lookup: CDR1 SGHDN, CDR2 FVKESK. This CDR3 is 13 amino acids long. The CDR3, as DNA: TGTGCCAGCAGCCAAGATACCAGGGCTGGCTACACCTTC. Protein sequence: CASSQDTRAGYTF. The full variable domain, its missing parts supplied by reference TRBV14 and TRBJ1-2, is EAGVTQFPSHSVIEKGQTVTLRCDPISGHDNLYWYRRVMGKEIKFLLHFVKESKQDESGMPNNRFLAERTGGTYSTLKVQPAELEDSGVYFCASSQDTRAGYTFGSGTRLTVV.

This clonotype was detected only a few times. The chain recombines TRBV20-1 with TRBJ1-2, with TRBD1 matching over 9 bases. The CDR3 length is 13 residues. J gave up 7 bases and V 4 bases, and 7 bases lay outside the gene matches. Germline V gives CDR1 DFQATT, CDR2 SNEGSKA (reference sequence). The CDR3, as DNA: TGCAGTGCTAAGCCGGGACAGGGTTTTGGCTACACCTTC. Encoded protein: CSAKPGQGFGYTF.

This chain joins TRBV5-1 and TRBJ2-5, with D possibly being TRBD2 (6 bases). This CDR3 is built from 14 residues. Germline CDR1 is SGHRS and CDR2 is YFSETQ. Trimming took off 3 bases at V and 3 bases at J, with 12 bases between the two ends. Written as DNA, the CDR3 is TGCGCCAGCAGCTCGGGGGTGCCTAAAGAGACCCAGTACTTC. This codes for CASSSGVPKETQYF.

The chain combines TRBV5-1 with TRBJ2-7; D is possibly TRBD1 (6 bases). CDR1 is SGHRS and CDR2 is YFSETQ in the germline V gene. The ends were cut back, 4 bases at V and 0 bases at J, with 8 bases in the middle. The length of the CDR3 is 13 residues. This CDR3 reads CASSADSSYEQYF. The DNA for the CDR3 is TGCGCCAGCAGCGCGGACAGCTCCTACGAGCAGTACTTC.

Ten or more counts support this clonotype. The rearrangement uses TRBV5-5 and TRBJ2-1, with D hard to call. The CDR3 totals 15 residues. V lost 0 bases and J lost 0, with 7 bases in between. Looked up from germline, CDR1 is SGHKS and CDR2 is YYEKEE (reference sequence). The CDR3 DNA reads TGTGCCAGCAGCTTGGCTCGTAGCTCCTACAATGAGCAGTTCTTC. It codes for CASSLARSSYNEQFF.

V usage is TRBV29-1 and J usage is TRBJ2-3, with 10 bases matching TRBD2. V lost 4 bases, J lost 4 bases, and 8 bases stayed unmatched. From germline, CDR1 is SQVTM and CDR2 ANQGSEA. The CDR3 is 15 amino acids. This CDR3 reads CSVVVLAGVADTQYF. CDR3 DNA: TGCAGCGTTGTTGTGCTAGCGGGAGTGGCAGATACGCAGTATTTT.

In its sample, this clonotype was seen a few times. The CDR3 protein is CAIGTGSTGELFF. CDR3 in DNA: TGTGCCATCGGGACAGGATCGACCGGGGAGCTGTTTTTT. The chain has TRBV6-6 and TRBJ2-2; 8 bases fit TRBD1. CDR1 is MNHNY, CDR2 SVGAGI, per germline (reference sequence). CDR3 size: 13 residues. V was pared by 10 bases and J by 5 bases, with 6 bases of the junction left unmatched.

This clonotype was detected many times. The V gene is TRBV12-3 or TRBV12-4, the J gene TRBJ1-5; 7 nucleotides match TRBD1. J gave up 2 bases and V 7 bases, and 8 bases lay outside the gene matches. This CDR3 has 15 residues. For the CDR3, the DNA is TGTGCCAGCAATAGACAGGGTTTGGGCAATCAGCCCCAGCATTTT. This gives the protein CASNRQGLGNQPQHF.

J is TRBJ2-7 and V is TRBV2, with a weak D call TRBD1 (6 bases). The CDR3 runs 13 residues. Germline V gives CDR1 SNHLY, CDR2 FYNNEI. Trimming cost V 6 bases and J 2 bases, with 11 bases left between them. DNA of the CDR3: TGTGCCAGCAGATGGGACATCACCTACGAGCAGTACTTC. Its translation is CASRWDITYEQYF.

This clonotype was seen many times. V usage is TRBV6-1 and J usage is TRBJ1-1; no clear D gene. The germline gives CDR1 MNHNS, CDR2 SASEGT. Trimming took 7 bases from V and 0 from J, leaving 12 bases between them. The CDR3 sequence is 14 residues long. The CDR3 region has the DNA TGTGCCAGCACCGAGGGTGGGCTGAACACTGAAGCTTTCTTT. This gives the protein CASTEGGLNTEAFF.

CDR3 nucleotides: TGTGCCAGCAGCCAAGGCACGTTCGGACAGGGCCCATCCGGCGACTATGGCTACACCTTC. Translating gives CASSQGTFGQGPSGDYGYTF. V is TRBV3-1 and J is TRBJ1-2; TRBD1 aligns across 8 bases. V lost 1 base to trimming and J lost 3 bases; unmatched junction nucleotides: 19. CDR1 and CDR2 from the germline V gene are LGHDT and YNNKEL (reference sequence). The CDR3 consists of 20 residues.

In DNA, the CDR3 is TGTGCCAGCAGCTTAGAAGGCGGGCAGACCTCTTACGAGCAGTACTTC. It translates to CASSLEGGQTSYEQYF. The rearrangement uses TRBV11-1 and TRBJ2-7; D may be TRBD2 (5 bases). The V gene lost 1 base and the J gene lost 4 bases, with 17 bases spanning the gap. Looked up from germline, CDR1 is SGHAT and CDR2 is FQDESV (reference sequence). This CDR3 contains 16 residues.

This clonotype was seen a handful of times. CDR3 DNA sequence: TGTGCCAGCAGTCCCCCGGTGGGGGTAAACACTGAAGCTTTCTTT. The encoded protein is CASSPPVGVNTEAFF. This chain joins TRBV6-1 and TRBJ1-1, with D maybe TRBD1 (5 bases). Germline-derived CDR1 and CDR2 are MNHNS and SASEGT. CDR3 length equals 15 residues. V dropped 5 bases and J dropped 2 bases, with 15 bases sitting between them.

Only a few counts were recorded for this clonotype. The chain links TRBV5-1 to TRBJ1-5; 7 bases map to TRBD1. Germline trimming cut 5 bases from V and 0 bases from J; bases unmatched to any gene: 5. The CDR3 covers 15 residues. Germline V gives CDR1 SGHRS, CDR2 YFSETQ. CDR3 coding DNA: TGCGCCAGCAGGACAGGGCCTGATAGCAATCAGCCCCAGCATTTT. Its protein product is CASRTGPDSNQPQHF.

This clonotype has just a few counts. V is TRBV20-1 and J is TRBJ1-2, with D tentatively TRBD1 (5 bases). Germline values: CDR1 DFQATT, CDR2 SNEGSKA (reference sequence). The CDR3 runs to 13 residues. With 4 bases removed from V and 6 bases from J, the gap between germline ends came to 15 bases. CDR3 residues: CSANQNAGHGYTF. The CDR3 DNA sequence: TGCAGTGCTAACCAAAACGCAGGGCATGGCTACACCTTC.

The chain has TRBV5-1 and TRBJ1-1; possibly TRBD1 for D (6 bases). Trimming left V 4 bases short and J 1 base short, with 11 bases between. CDR1 SGHRS and CDR2 YFSETQ come from the germline V gene. The CDR3 totals 14 residues. Here the CDR3 DNA reads TGCGCCAGCAGCAAGGACAGCCCGAACACTGAAGCTTTCTTT. This codes for CASSKDSPNTEAFF.

This clonotype was counted only a few times. The chain uses TRBV7-8 and TRBJ2-2; 7 nucleotides line up with TRBD1. Per the germline V gene, CDR1 is SGHVS and CDR2 is FQNEAQ. The V gene end was trimmed by 1 base and the J gene end by 4 bases; junction bases not matched to a gene: 6. CDR3 size: 16 residues. As DNA, the CDR3 is TGTGCCAGCAGCTTAGGAACAGGGGCGGGCACCGGGGAGCTGTTTTTT. Its protein is CASSLGTGAGTGELFF.